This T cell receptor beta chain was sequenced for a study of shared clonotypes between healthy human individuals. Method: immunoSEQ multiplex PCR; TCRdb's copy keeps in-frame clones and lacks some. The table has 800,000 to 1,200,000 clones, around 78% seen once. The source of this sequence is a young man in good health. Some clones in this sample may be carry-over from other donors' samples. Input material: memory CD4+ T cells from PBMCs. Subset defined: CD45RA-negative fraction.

CDR3 bases: TGTGCCAGCAGCAGGCCGAGGCAGGGGGCGATTGGCTACACCTTC. It yields the protein CASSRPRQGAIGYTF. The rearrangement uses TRBV21-1 and TRBJ1-2; the table's TRBD1 call for D was not verified on the DNA. TRBV21-1 is a pseudogene locus. The CDR3 has 15 residues.